The rows below give T cell receptor beta chains drawn from one sample of a study of blood T cell repertoires in COVID-19. This table comes from immunoSEQ multiplex PCR, and its TCRdb copy is limited to in-frame clones, with some not included. The top ten hold approximately 1.3% of the sample, which has 350,000 to 450,000 clones, over 75% seen once. Source material: PBMCs or T cells enriched from blood (not recorded which). These receptor sequences come from a woman in her late teens or twenties who had been exposed to COVID-19. CDR3s include the opening cysteine and the closing phenylalanine or tryptophan. D genes are given only for firm matches. Some rows mark clone size as missing; the rest say once, few, many or name a class of expanded clone.

.	TRBV10-3	TRBD1	TRBJ1-5	CAISEPGQGNQPQHF	TGTGCCATCAGTGAGCCGGGACAGGGTAATCAGCCCCAGCATTTT
.	TRBV27	TRBD1	TRBJ2-5	CASSFGTGGGQETQYF	TGTGCCAGCAGTTTCGGGACAGGGGGCGGACAAGAGACCCAGTACTTC
.	TRBV27	TRBD1	TRBJ1-6	CASSVRQGSDTSPLHF	TGTGCCAGCAGTGTTCGACAGGGAAGCGATACTTCACCCCTCCACTTT
.	TRBV18	.	TRBJ1-1	CASSGSQGTEAFF	TGTGCCAGCTCAGGAAGCCAGGGGACTGAAGCTTTCTTT
once	TRBV28	TRBD2	TRBJ2-5	CASGGGAVAETQYF	TGTGCCAGCGGGGGAGGGGCGGTTGCAGAGACCCAGTACTTC
.	TRBV28	TRBD1	TRBJ1-1	CASNGQGSEAFF	TGTGCCAGCAACGGACAGGGGTCTGAAGCTTTCTTT
.	TRBV3-1/TRBV3-2	TRBD1	TRBJ2-5	CASSQDGTGSRETQYF	TGTGCCAGCAGCCAAGACGGGACAGGGAGTCGTGAGACCCAGTACTTC
.	TRBV5-1	TRBD2	TRBJ2-3	CASSLGGGAPDTQYF	TGCGCCAGCAGCTTGGGCGGGGGGGCCCCAGATACGCAGTATTTT
.	TRBV27	TRBD1	TRBJ1-2	CASSFRDRGGYGYTF	TGTGCCAGCAGTTTCCGGGACAGGGGGGGGTATGGCTACACCTTC
.	TRBV5-1	.	TRBJ1-1	CASSLDRATEAFF	TGCGCCAGCAGCTTGGACAGGGCCACTGAAGCTTTCTTT
.	TRBV3-1/TRBV3-2	TRBD1	TRBJ1-4	CASSQGTDSVNEKLFF	TGTGCCAGCAGCCAGGGGACAGACTCCGTAAATGAAAAACTGTTTTTT
.	TRBV18	TRBD1	TRBJ1-1	CASSEGGRDTEAFF	TGTGCCAGCTCAGAAGGGGGCAGGGACACTGAAGCTTTCTTT
.	TRBV18	.	TRBJ1-4	CASSPSLQINEKLFF	TGTGCCAGCTCACCAAGTTTACAGATAAACGAAAAACTGTTTTTT
.	TRBV19	.	TRBJ2-7	CASSIDPGHYEQYF	TGTGCCAGTAGTATAGATCCGGGACACTACGAGCAGTACTTC
once	TRBV28	.	TRBJ1-3	CASSFQVSGNTIYF	TGTGCCAGCAGTTTTCAGGTCTCTGGAAACACCATATATTTT
.	TRBV6-5	TRBD1	TRBJ2-2	CASSMGQGNTGELFF	TGTGCCAGCAGTATGGGACAGGGGAACACCGGGGAGCTGTTTTTT
once	TRBV4-2	.	TRBJ1-2	CASSRDRPYGYTF	TGTGCCAGCAGTAGAGACAGGCCCTATGGCTACACCTTC
.	TRBV4-3	TRBD1	TRBJ1-5	CASSQENRDRGLSDQPQHF	TGCGCCAGCAGCCAGGAAAACCGGGACAGGGGGCTTTCGGATCAGCCCCAGCATTTT
.	TRBV28	TRBD1	TRBJ1-1	CASSFMGQDTEAFF	TGTGCCAGCAGCTTTATGGGACAGGACACTGAAGCTTTCTTT
.	TRBV7-2	.	TRBJ1-5	CASSLAWRGGNQPQHF	TGTGCCAGCAGCTTAGCTTGGAGGGGCGGCAATCAGCCCCAGCATTTT
.	TRBV25-1	TRBD1	TRBJ1-4	CASTRTGDEKLFF	TGTGCCAGCACCAGGACAGGGGACGAAAAACTGTTTTTT
.	TRBV18	.	TRBJ2-3	CASSPKGKGVDTQYF	TGTGCCAGCTCACCAAAGGGGAAAGGAGTAGATACGCAGTATTTT
.	TRBV11-2	TRBD2	TRBJ2-7	CASSSGLAGTYEQYF	TGTGCCAGCAGCTCTGGACTAGCGGGGACCTACGAGCAGTACTTC
.	TRBV12-3/TRBV12-4	.	TRBJ2-7	CASRLRNEQYF	TGTGCCAGCAGGCTACGTAACGAGCAGTACTTC
.	TRBV27	.	TRBJ1-2	CASSLSQGMGYTF	TGTGCCAGCAGTTTATCTCAGGGTATGGGCTACACCTTC
.	TRBV7-6	TRBD2	TRBJ2-1	CASSYLAETYNEQFF	TGTGCCAGCAGCTATCTAGCGGAGACCTACAATGAGCAGTTCTTC
few	TRBV28	.	TRBJ2-5	CASSLNRFWGVQETQYF	TGTGCCAGCAGTTTAAATAGATTTTGGGGGGTTCAAGAGACCCAGTACTTC
.	TRBV11-2	.	TRBJ2-7	CASSLVLGEQYF	TGTGCCAGCAGCTTAGTACTAGGCGAGCAGTACTTC
.	TRBV13	.	TRBJ2-3	CARCPEPSTDTQYF	TGTGCGCGATGCCCGGAGCCGAGCACAGATACGCAGTATTTT
.	TRBV28	TRBD2	TRBJ2-1	CATLAGGFDEQFF	TGTGCCACCTTAGCGGGAGGGTTCGATGAGCAGTTCTTC
.	TRBV19	TRBD2	TRBJ2-7	CASSGGAYEQYF	TGTGCCAGTAGTGGGGGGGCCTACGAGCAGTACTTC
.	TRBV28	.	TRBJ2-2	CASRADRHRPGELFF	TGTGCCAGCAGGGCCGACAGGCACCGCCCAGGGGAGCTGTTTTTT
.	TRBV10-1	TRBD1	TRBJ1-6	CASSDRGKDNSPLHF	TGCGCCAGCAGTGACAGGGGGAAGGATAATTCACCCCTCCACTTT
once	TRBV12-5	TRBD1	TRBJ1-2	CASGLGTGDLYGYTF	TGTGCTAGTGGTTTAGGGACAGGAGACCTCTATGGCTACACCTTC
.	TRBV11-1	.	TRBJ2-7	CASSFSSGYYEQYF	TGTGCCAGCAGCTTTTCGTCAGGTTACTACGAGCAGTACTTC
.	TRBV14	.	TRBJ1-3	CASSQVVSSGNTIYF	TGTGCCAGCAGCCAAGTTGTCAGCTCTGGAAACACCATATATTTT
.	TRBV19	TRBD2	TRBJ2-5	CASSAAAGVSKTQYF	TGTGCCAGTAGTGCCGCGGCGGGGGTTTCGAAGACCCAGTACTTC
.	TRBV18	TRBD1	TRBJ2-7	CASSPQQGAYEQYF	TGTGCCAGCTCACCTCAACAGGGGGCGTACGAGCAGTACTTC
.	TRBV19	.	TRBJ1-2	CASSPHPDRTYYGYTF	TGTGCCAGTAGTCCTCACCCCGACAGGACCTATTATGGCTACACCTTC
.	TRBV7-2	.	TRBJ2-7	CASSLAGGPMYEQYF	TGTGCCAGCAGCTTAGCCGGGGGGCCAATGTACGAGCAGTACTTC
once	TRBV7-2	TRBD2	TRBJ2-5	CASSLAVAGGRETQYF	TGTGCCAGCAGCTTAGCAGTAGCGGGGGGGAGAGAGACCCAGTACTTC
.	TRBV2	TRBD1	TRBJ1-5	CASSEPGTGKKPQHF	TGTGCCAGCAGTGAGCCCGGGACAGGGAAGAAGCCCCAGCATTTT
.	TRBV28	.	TRBJ1-5	CASSRADRRTQPQHF	TGTGCCAGCAGTCGAGCCGACAGGAGGACTCAGCCCCAGCATTTT
.	TRBV9	.	TRBJ1-3	CASSVGGAGNTIYF	TGTGCCAGCAGCGTCGGGGGGGCTGGAAACACCATATATTTT
.	TRBV28	.	TRBJ1-3	CASRGSAGNTIYF	TGTGCCAGTAGGGGTTCTGCAGGAAACACCATATATTTT
few	TRBV15	.	TRBJ2-3	CATSREPRDTQYF	TGTGCCACCAGCAGAGAACCCAGAGATACGCAGTATTTT
.	TRBV7-9	TRBD2	TRBJ2-1	CASSLVAGLNYNEQFF	TGTGCCAGCAGCTTAGTAGCGGGTCTGAACTACAATGAGCAGTTCTTC
once	TRBV29-1	TRBD1	TRBJ1-2	CSVLAGGLTNYGYTF	TGCAGCGTGCTGGCAGGGGGACTCACTAACTATGGCTACACCTTC
.	TRBV28	.	TRBJ2-5	CASSLGGLGLGETQYF	TGTGCCAGCAGTTTGGGGGGTCTCGGTCTAGGAGAGACCCAGTACTTC
.	TRBV7-2	TRBD2	TRBJ2-7	CASSPGTSGGYEQYF	TGTGCCAGCAGCCCCGGGACTAGCGGGGGTTACGAGCAGTACTTC
once	TRBV7-2	TRBD1	TRBJ2-5	CASSLGGQGARETQYF	TGTGCCAGCAGCTTAGGCGGACAGGGGGCGCGGGAGACCCAGTACTTC
.	TRBV2	.	TRBJ1-1	CASMGGRDTEAFF	TGTGCCAGCATGGGGGGGCGCGACACTGAAGCTTTCTTT
.	TRBV29-1	TRBD2	TRBJ2-1	CSAPTSGGAYNEQFF	TGCAGCGCGCCCACTAGCGGGGGGGCCTACAATGAGCAGTTCTTC
.	TRBV3-1/TRBV3-2	.	TRBJ1-4	CASSQGGRELFF	TGTGCCAGCAGCCAAGGGGGGAGGGAACTGTTTTTT
.	TRBV27	TRBD2	TRBJ2-7	CASRRTSGYEQYF	TGTGCCAGCAGGAGGACTAGCGGCTACGAGCAGTACTTC
once	TRBV9	TRBD2	TRBJ2-5	CASSPGRGGGSGETQYF	TGTGCCAGCAGCCCAGGTCGGGGTGGCGGGAGTGGGGAGACCCAGTACTTC
.	TRBV4-1	TRBD1	TRBJ1-1	CASSPTDRGRMNTEAFF	TGCGCCAGCAGCCCCACGGACAGGGGGCGGATGAACACTGAAGCTTTCTTT
.	TRBV4-1	TRBD1	TRBJ1-4	CASSQGQGTTNEKLFF	TGCGCCAGCAGCCAAGGACAGGGTACAACTAATGAAAAACTGTTTTTT
.	TRBV6-2/TRBV6-3	TRBD2	TRBJ2-7	CASSSGLAGNYEQYF	TGTGCCAGCAGTTCGGGACTAGCGGGGAACTACGAGCAGTACTTC
.	TRBV5-4	TRBD2	TRBJ2-7	CASSGGLAGTSYEQYF	TGTGCCAGCAGCGGGGGACTAGCGGGGACCTCCTACGAGCAGTACTTC